A selection of T cell receptor beta chains follows, all from one sample in a study of shared clonotypes between healthy human individuals. The assay was immunoSEQ multiplex PCR, and TCRdb's table has in-frame clones only and misses some. The sample comprises around 500,000 clones, around 80% of which are singletons, and 10% to 15% rests with the top ten. Sequenced input: PBMCs. The receptors here all came from a woman between 40 and 55 years old in good health. Some clones in this sample may be carry-over from other donors' samples. The CDR3 runs from the conserved cysteine through the conserved F or W. The D gene is left open where the match is weak. Part of the rows lack a size; the others show once, few, many or a class for expanded clones.

abundance: NA; v_gene: TRBV19; j_gene: TRBJ2-5; d_gene: TRBD1; CDR3aa: CASSWTGGETQYF; CDR3nt: TGTGCCAGTAGTTGGACAGGGGGGGAGACCCAGTACTTC
abundance: NA; v_gene: TRBV7-8; j_gene: TRBJ2-5; d_gene: NA; CDR3aa: CASSLKETQYF; CDR3nt: TGTGCCAGCAGCCTTAAAGAGACCCAGTACTTC
abundance: once; v_gene: TRBV7-9; j_gene: TRBJ2-4; d_gene: NA; CDR3aa: CASSLMGLAKNIQYF; CDR3nt: TGTGCCAGCAGCTTAATGGGACTAGCCAAAAACATTCAGTACTTC
abundance: NA; v_gene: TRBV9; j_gene: TRBJ1-1; d_gene: NA; CDR3aa: CASSVTPENTEAFF; CDR3nt: TGTGCCAGCAGCGTAACCCCAGAGAACACTGAAGCTTTCTTT
abundance: NA; v_gene: TRBV19; j_gene: TRBJ1-5; d_gene: NA; CDR3aa: CASSSQGYSNQPQHF; CDR3nt: TGTGCCAGTAGTTCACAGGGCTATAGCAATCAGCCCCAGCATTTT
abundance: NA; v_gene: TRBV5-4; j_gene: TRBJ1-2; d_gene: NA; CDR3aa: CASSRMDGGRYGYTF; CDR3nt: TGTGCCAGCAGCCGGATGGACGGGGGCCGTTATGGCTACACCTTC
abundance: NA; v_gene: TRBV5-1; j_gene: TRBJ1-4; d_gene: NA; CDR3aa: CASSLIPGVLTNEKLFF; CDR3nt: TGCGCCAGCAGCTTGATCCCAGGAGTGTTAACTAATGAAAAACTGTTTTTT
abundance: NA; v_gene: TRBV27; j_gene: TRBJ2-3; d_gene: TRBD2; CDR3aa: CASSWGLAGGPGDTQYF; CDR3nt: TGTGCCAGCTCGTGGGGACTAGCGGGAGGGCCAGGGGATACGCAGTATTTT
abundance: few; v_gene: TRBV25-1; j_gene: TRBJ1-3; d_gene: NA; CDR3aa: CASSWAGRGNTIYF; CDR3nt: TGTGCCAGTTCCTGGGCCGGGAGGGGAAACACCATATATTTT
abundance: few; v_gene: TRBV7-2; j_gene: TRBJ2-2; d_gene: NA; CDR3aa: CASSLDWGTGELFF; CDR3nt: TGTGCCAGCAGTTTAGACTGGGGCACCGGGGAGCTGTTTTTT
abundance: NA; v_gene: TRBV15; j_gene: TRBJ1-1; d_gene: NA; CDR3aa: CATSRDRVERSLRNTEAFF; CDR3nt: TGTGCCACCAGCAGAGATCGAGTGGAGCGCTCACTGAGAAACACTGAAGCTTTCTTT
abundance: NA; v_gene: TRBV19; j_gene: TRBJ2-5; d_gene: NA; CDR3aa: CASAGFGETRYF; CDR3nt: TGTGCCAGTGCCGGATTCGGGGAGACCCGGTACTTC
abundance: NA; v_gene: TRBV5-1; j_gene: TRBJ2-7; d_gene: NA; CDR3aa: CASSLIRGYEQYF; CDR3nt: TGCGCCAGCAGCTTGATAAGGGGCTACGAGCAGTACTTC
abundance: once; v_gene: TRBV7-2; j_gene: TRBJ2-7; d_gene: TRBD1; CDR3aa: CASSRDRGGYEQYF; CDR3nt: TGTGCCAGCAGCCGAGACAGGGGCGGCTACGAGCAGTACTTC
abundance: NA; v_gene: TRBV7-8; j_gene: TRBJ2-3; d_gene: TRBD1; CDR3aa: CASSVHRTGVVDTQYF; CDR3nt: TGTGCCAGCAGCGTCCACCGGACAGGGGTTGTGGATACGCAGTATTTT
abundance: NA; v_gene: TRBV6-6; j_gene: TRBJ1-1; d_gene: NA; CDR3aa: CASSPQGQLTEAFF; CDR3nt: TGTGCCAGCAGTCCCCAGGGTCAGTTGACTGAAGCTTTCTTT
abundance: NA; v_gene: TRBV30; j_gene: TRBJ2-4; d_gene: NA; CDR3aa: CAWSLRWFVETKNIQYF; CDR3nt: TGTGCCTGGAGTCTCAGGTGGTTTGTGGAGACCAAAAACATTCAGTACTTC
abundance: NA; v_gene: TRBV15; j_gene: TRBJ1-2; d_gene: TRBD1; CDR3aa: CATSIIRTGPYGYTF; CDR3nt: TGTGCCACCAGCATTATTCGGACAGGGCCGTATGGCTACACCTTC
abundance: few; v_gene: TRBV27; j_gene: TRBJ1-2; d_gene: TRBD1; CDR3aa: CASSSYLQGASGYTF; CDR3nt: TGTGCCAGCAGCTCTTATCTTCAGGGGGCTAGTGGCTACACCTTC
abundance: NA; v_gene: TRBV19; j_gene: TRBJ2-7; d_gene: NA; CDR3aa: CASSYATGGEQYF; CDR3nt: TGTGCCAGTAGCTACGCTACCGGCGGGGAGCAGTACTTC
abundance: NA; v_gene: TRBV15; j_gene: TRBJ2-5; d_gene: TRBD2; CDR3aa: CATSRELAGQETQYF; CDR3nt: TGTGCCACCAGCAGAGAGCTAGCGGGGCAAGAGACCCAGTACTTC
abundance: NA; v_gene: TRBV11-1; j_gene: TRBJ1-1; d_gene: NA; CDR3aa: CARKGRERGTEAFF; CDR3nt: TGTGCCAGAAAAGGAAGGGAGCGGGGCACTGAAGCTTTCTTT
abundance: NA; v_gene: TRBV30; j_gene: TRBJ2-7; d_gene: NA; CDR3aa: CAWSVTPYEQYF; CDR3nt: TGTGCCTGGAGTGTCACCCCTTACGAGCAGTACTTC
abundance: NA; v_gene: TRBV5-4; j_gene: TRBJ2-2; d_gene: TRBD2; CDR3aa: CASSLALSGRDTGELFF; CDR3nt: TGTGCCAGCAGCTTGGCCCTGAGCGGGAGGGACACCGGGGAGCTGTTTTTT
abundance: NA; v_gene: TRBV7-2; j_gene: TRBJ1-5; d_gene: TRBD1; CDR3aa: CASSLEGQGIQPQHF; CDR3nt: TGTGCCAGCAGCTTAGAGGGACAGGGGATCCAGCCCCAGCATTTT
abundance: NA; v_gene: TRBV5-4; j_gene: TRBJ2-5; d_gene: TRBD2; CDR3aa: CASSLISGDKETQYF; CDR3nt: TGTGCCAGCAGCTTGATTAGCGGGGATAAAGAGACCCAGTACTTC
abundance: NA; v_gene: TRBV27; j_gene: TRBJ2-3; d_gene: NA; CDR3aa: CASRSRLSGSTDTQYF; CDR3nt: TGTGCCAGCAGATCTCGCCTTAGCGGCAGCACAGATACGCAGTATTTT
abundance: NA; v_gene: TRBV10-3; j_gene: TRBJ1-1; d_gene: NA; CDR3aa: CATTWPGSTEAFF; CDR3nt: TGTGCCACCACGTGGCCGGGGAGCACTGAAGCTTTCTTT
abundance: NA; v_gene: TRBV25-1; j_gene: TRBJ2-1; d_gene: TRBD1; CDR3aa: CASSDTGAPNEQFF; CDR3nt: TGTGCCAGCAGTGACACAGGGGCGCCCAATGAGCAGTTCTTC
abundance: few; v_gene: TRBV19; j_gene: TRBJ2-1; d_gene: NA; CDR3aa: CASHQGSGSYNEQFF; CDR3nt: TGTGCCAGTCATCAGGGGTCAGGGTCCTACAATGAGCAGTTCTTC
abundance: few; v_gene: TRBV5-4; j_gene: TRBJ2-3; d_gene: NA; CDR3aa: CASSPTASQLATYTDTQYF; CDR3nt: TGTGCCAGCAGCCCGACAGCATCCCAGCTAGCGACGTACACAGATACGCAGTATTTT
abundance: NA; v_gene: TRBV28; j_gene: TRBJ2-2; d_gene: TRBD2; CDR3aa: CASSFDPTSGNDGELFF; CDR3nt: TGTGCCAGCAGTTTTGACCCGACTAGCGGGAATGACGGGGAGCTGTTTTTT
abundance: NA; v_gene: TRBV2; j_gene: TRBJ2-1; d_gene: NA; CDR3aa: CASSPTTRFINNEQFF; CDR3nt: TGTGCCAGCAGCCCTACGACTCGTTTCATAAACAATGAGCAGTTCTTC
abundance: many; v_gene: TRBV7-2; j_gene: TRBJ1-2; d_gene: NA; CDR3aa: CASSPMWQGSGYTF; CDR3nt: TGTGCCAGCAGCCCTATGTGGCAGGGGAGCGGCTACACCTTC
abundance: NA; v_gene: TRBV27; j_gene: TRBJ1-2; d_gene: NA; CDR3aa: CASSPTPGGLYGYTF; CDR3nt: TGTGCCAGCTCCCCCACCCCGGGAGGTCTCTATGGCTACACCTTC
abundance: few; v_gene: TRBV15; j_gene: TRBJ1-1; d_gene: TRBD1; CDR3aa: CATSKPGGSSEAFF; CDR3nt: TGTGCCACCAGCAAACCAGGGGGGTCGAGTGAAGCTTTCTTT
abundance: NA; v_gene: TRBV28; j_gene: TRBJ2-3; d_gene: TRBD2; CDR3aa: CASSLISGEETQYF; CDR3nt: TGTGCCAGCAGTTTAATCAGCGGGGAGGAAACGCAGTATTTT
abundance: NA; v_gene: TRBV4-3; j_gene: TRBJ2-5; d_gene: TRBD1; CDR3aa: CASSQEFWSDREETQYF; CDR3nt: TGCGCCAGCAGCCAAGAGTTCTGGTCGGACAGGGAAGAGACCCAGTACTTC
abundance: NA; v_gene: TRBV7-9; j_gene: TRBJ2-7; d_gene: TRBD1; CDR3aa: CASSRQGPEQYF; CDR3nt: TGTGCCAGCAGCCGACAGGGACCCGAGCAGTACTTC
abundance: NA; v_gene: TRBV4-1; j_gene: TRBJ2-7; d_gene: TRBD2; CDR3aa: CASSQDLGSGVFYEQYF; CDR3nt: TGCGCCAGCAGCCAAGATCTTGGTAGCGGGGTATTCTACGAGCAGTACTTC